A selection of T cell receptor beta chains follows, all from one sample in a study of shared T cell receptors in the human thymus. Only in-frame clones appear in the TCRdb table, and some are missing; sequencing was by immunoSEQ multiplex PCR. Of about 610,000 clones in the sample, over 75% were seen once. These same records also appear under a second study, on human thymus T cells.

The sample consisted of thymocytes. Receptors were obtained from a boy less than two years old with a congenital heart defect. CDR3s include the opening cysteine and the closing phenylalanine or tryptophan. A D gene is named only where the DNA matches it firmly. Size tells how often a clone was seen (once, few, many) or the class of an expanded clone, and some rows leave it out.

v_call	d_call	clone_size	j_call	cdr3_nt	cdr3_aa
TRBV5-1	.	.	TRBJ2-2	TGCGCCAGCAGCTTCCCCCACGGGAACACCGGGGAGCTGTTTTTT	CASSFPHGNTGELFF
TRBV7-7	TRBD2	.	TRBJ2-1	TGTGCTAGCAGCCCTCGCCCGGGGACTAGCGGTAACAATGAGCAGTTCTTC	CASSPRPGTSGNNEQFF
TRBV7-7	TRBD2	.	TRBJ2-3	TGTGCCAGCAGCTTGCGGGGGAGGGATACGCAGTATTTT	CASSLRGRDTQYF
TRBV5-4	TRBD1	.	TRBJ2-1	TGTGCCAGCAGCTTGGCTGGACAGGGGGTTGTAGAGCAGTTCTTC	CASSLAGQGVVEQFF
TRBV29-1	.	few	TRBJ1-3	TGCAGACAGAGAACAGGGTCGGGAAACACCATATATTTT	CRQRTGSGNTIYF
TRBV18	.	.	TRBJ1-5	TGTGCCAGCTCACCGGACAGACCTTGGGGCAATCAGCCCCAGCATTTT	CASSPDRPWGNQPQHF
TRBV27	.	.	TRBJ2-7	TGTGCCAGCAGTTTATCGCGGAGGGGCACATACGAGCAGTACTTC	CASSLSRRGTYEQYF
TRBV6-1	.	.	TRBJ1-5	TGTGCCAGCAGTGAAGCGCTTACGGTTCATAGCAATCAGCCCCAGCATTTT	CASSEALTVHSNQPQHF
TRBV4-3	TRBD2	.	TRBJ2-4	TGCGCCAGCAGCCAAGGGGCTAGCGGGATCCCCCTAGCCAAAAACATTCAGTACTTC	CASSQGASGIPLAKNIQYF
TRBV7-8	TRBD2	.	TRBJ2-1	TGTGCCAGCAGCTTACCATCTAGCGGGGTTAACAATGAGCAGTTCTTC	CASSLPSSGVNNEQFF
TRBV27	TRBD2	.	TRBJ2-5	TGTGCCAGCAGTGCCTTGACAGCGACTAGCGAAAACCAAGAGACCCAGTACTTC	CASSALTATSENQETQYF
TRBV28	.	.	TRBJ2-3	TGTGCCAGCAGTTTTAGCGGTACTAGCACAGATACGCAGTATTTT	CASSFSGTSTDTQYF
TRBV30	TRBD2	.	TRBJ2-3	TGTGCCTGGAGGACTAGCGGGAGCACAGATACGCAGTATTTT	CAWRTSGSTDTQYF
TRBV27	TRBD2	.	TRBJ2-7	TGTGCCAGCAGGGGGGAGACTAGCGGGAGCTCCTACGAGCAGTACTTC	CASRGETSGSSYEQYF
TRBV10-3	TRBD2	few	TRBJ2-3	TGTGCCGTAGGACTAGCGGGAGAGGTCACAGATACGCAGTATTTT	CAVGLAGEVTDTQYF
TRBV11-2	TRBD2	.	TRBJ2-1	TGTGCCAGCAGCTTAGTTGGACTAGCGGGAGCCTACAATGAGCAGTTCTTC	CASSLVGLAGAYNEQFF
TRBV6-5	.	.	TRBJ1-5	TGTGCCAGCGTTCTAGACAGGTTTAGCAATCAGCCCCAGCATTTT	CASVLDRFSNQPQHF
TRBV11-3	TRBD1	.	TRBJ2-2	TGTGCCAGCAGCCTAGGGACAGGGGGGGGGACCGGGGAGCTGTTTTTT	CASSLGTGGGTGELFF
TRBV6-5	TRBD1	.	TRBJ2-7	TGTGCCAGCAGTTGGAGGGACAGGGATGGCGAGCAGTACTTC	CASSWRDRDGEQYF
TRBV18	TRBD2	.	TRBJ2-4	TGTGCCAGCTCACCGTTAGCGGGGGGACCAAACATTCAGTACTTC	CASSPLAGGPNIQYF
TRBV11-3	.	.	TRBJ2-3	TGTGCCAGCAGCTTAGAGGGTATCGGGGAGTTCGCAGATACGCAGTATTTT	CASSLEGIGEFADTQYF
TRBV6-1	.	.	TRBJ1-5	TGTGCCAGCAGTGAAACCGGAGGTCAGCCCCAGCATTTT	CASSETGGQPQHF
TRBV19	TRBD2	.	TRBJ2-1	TGTGCCAGTAGTGTAAAAGGGACTAGCGGGTTGAGCTCCTACAATGAGCAGTTCTTC	CASSVKGTSGLSSYNEQFF
TRBV10-3	.	.	TRBJ2-7	TGTGCCATCAGTCCTAGCGGACAGGGTAGCGAGCAGTACTTC	CAISPSGQGSEQYF
TRBV27	.	.	TRBJ2-7	TGTGCCAGCAGGTTCTCGGGGGGCGAAGGCGAGCAGTACTTC	CASRFSGGEGEQYF
TRBV27	.	once	TRBJ1-2	TGTGCCAGCAGTCCTGTGGGACAAGGGTCCGACGGCTACACCTTC	CASSPVGQGSDGYTF
TRBV7-9	TRBD2	.	TRBJ2-6	TGTGCCAGCAGCTCAAAACCGGGACTAGCCTACTCTGGGGCCAACGTCCTGACTTTC	CASSSKPGLAYSGANVLTF
TRBV10-3	.	.	TRBJ2-7	TGTGCCATCAGTGATGGACAGAGCTCCTACGAGCAGTACTTC	CAISDGQSSYEQYF
TRBV18	TRBD2	.	TRBJ2-7	TGTGCCAGCTCAAAAGGCGGGAGGGTCTACGAGCAGTACTTC	CASSKGGRVYEQYF
TRBV6-4	TRBD2	.	TRBJ2-1	TGTGCCAGCAGTGGGACTAGCGGGAAGGGCAATGAGCAGTTCTTC	CASSGTSGKGNEQFF
TRBV7-3	TRBD1	.	TRBJ1-2	TGTGCCAGCAGCTTAATGGGGACAGGCTATGGCTACACCTTC	CASSLMGTGYGYTF
TRBV9	TRBD2	.	TRBJ2-3	TGTGCCAGCAGCCTAGGACTAGAGACAGATACGCAGTATTTT	CASSLGLETDTQYF
TRBV7-9	.	.	TRBJ1-1	TGTGCCACCTCTCAGGGTGACACTGAAGCTTTCTTT	CATSQGDTEAFF
TRBV19	TRBD1	.	TRBJ1-5	TGTGCCAGTAGTACCGGGACAGTCCCCCATAGCAATCAGCCCCAGCATTTT	CASSTGTVPHSNQPQHF
TRBV2	.	.	TRBJ1-5	TGTGCCAGCACCAGTTATAGCAATCAGCCCCAGCATTTT	CASTSYSNQPQHF
TRBV5-4	TRBD2	.	TRBJ2-1	TGTGCCAGCAGCCCACCGGGACTAGCGAGGGAAGGGTCGTACAATGAGCAGTTCTTC	CASSPPGLAREGSYNEQFF
TRBV2	TRBD2	.	TRBJ2-1	TGTGCCAGCAGTGAAGGACTAGCGGGAGCGGAGCAGTTCTTC	CASSEGLAGAEQFF
TRBV14	.	.	TRBJ1-1	TGTGCCAGCAGCCAAGTGCGCATGGAAACAGGGATGAACACTGAAGCTTTCTTT	CASSQVRMETGMNTEAFF
TRBV11-3	TRBD1	.	TRBJ2-7	TGTGCCAGCAGCCCATCCACAGGGGGCTCGATGTACTTC	CASSPSTGGSMYF
TRBV5-1	.	.	TRBJ2-1	TGCGCCAGCACCGTGCACCCCCCTAACAATGAGCAGTTCTTC	CASTVHPPNNEQFF
TRBV4-3	.	.	TRBJ2-1	TGCGCCAGCGCTCATATTAGAAGCTCCTACAATGAGCAGTTCTTC	CASAHIRSSYNEQFF
TRBV27	.	.	TRBJ2-4	TGTGCCAGCAGTGGCAGGCGTTGGGGCGCATCGAGAGACATTCAGTACTTC	CASSGRRWGASRDIQYF
TRBV7-8	TRBD2	.	TRBJ2-2	TGTGCCAGCAGCCCTGGGGGGGAGGGCCGGGACACCGGGGAGCTGTTTTTT	CASSPGGEGRDTGELFF
TRBV14	.	.	TRBJ2-2	TGTGCCAGCAGCCAAGGGCCAGACACCGGGGAGCTGTTTTTT	CASSQGPDTGELFF
TRBV19	.	.	TRBJ1-1	TGTGCCTCTAGCGGCAGCTTTAACACTGAAGCTTTCTTT	CASSGSFNTEAFF
TRBV7-6	.	once	TRBJ2-2	TGTGCCAGCGGGAGTCCGAACACCGGGGAGCTGTTTTTT	CASGSPNTGELFF
TRBV7-9	.	.	TRBJ2-5	TGTGCCAGCAGCCCAGGGGGGACACGCAAACACCAAGAGACCCAGTACTTC	CASSPGGTRKHQETQYF
TRBV7-2	TRBD2	.	TRBJ2-1	TGTGCCAGCAGCTTAGAAGCGGGAAGGCCTGAGCAGTTCTTC	CASSLEAGRPEQFF
TRBV11-2	.	.	TRBJ2-7	TGTGCCAGCAGCTTAGAGGCCTTGCGGGTCATCTCCTCCTACGAGCAGTACTTC	CASSLEALRVISSYEQYF
TRBV11-2	.	once	TRBJ1-2	TGTGCCAGCAGCCCCCCTTTGGGACACATCTATGGCTACACCTTC	CASSPPLGHIYGYTF
TRBV4-1	TRBD2	.	TRBJ2-3	TGCGCCAGCAGCCAAGGCCTAGCGGGAGTGGGGACAGATACGCAGTATTTT	CASSQGLAGVGTDTQYF
TRBV7-2	TRBD1	.	TRBJ1-1	TGTGCCAGCAGCCCCCAGACAGGGTACACTGAAGCTTTCTTT	CASSPQTGYTEAFF
TRBV4-2	.	few	TRBJ2-7	TGTGCCAGCAGCCAAGATCGAGACAGGAGTTACGAGCAGTACTTC	CASSQDRDRSYEQYF
TRBV5-4	TRBD2	.	TRBJ2-3	TGTGCCAGCAGCTGCCCCGGGACTAGCGGGGCTAGCACAGATACGCAGTATTTT	CASSCPGTSGASTDTQYF
TRBV20-1	TRBD1	.	TRBJ1-2	TGCAGTGCCGAGGGGGCTGGTGGCTACACCTTC	CSAEGAGGYTF
TRBV5-1	.	.	TRBJ1-1	TGCGCCACCGAAACACAGGGTGCTGAAGCTTTCTTT	CATETQGAEAFF
TRBV28	TRBD2	.	TRBJ2-1	TGTGCCAGCAGTTTACCCCAACTAGCGGGAGGGCCGCCTGAGCAGTTCTTC	CASSLPQLAGGPPEQFF
TRBV14	TRBD1	.	TRBJ1-2	TGTGCCAGCAGCCCCTTCGGACAGGGCGGAGGCAATGGCTACACCTTC	CASSPFGQGGGNGYTF
TRBV28	TRBD1	.	TRBJ1-1	TGTGCCAGCAGCCCCACAGGGGGCACTGAAGCTTTCTTT	CASSPTGGTEAFF
TRBV11-3	TRBD2	.	TRBJ2-2	TGTGCCAGCAGCTTAGCGCTTGGGAGGGGTAACACCGGGGAGCTGTTTTTT	CASSLALGRGNTGELFF